This T cell receptor (beta chain) stems from a study of blood T cell repertoires in COVID-19. Turning to the study itself: The United States, Italy and Spain provided the acute and convalescent COVID-19 samples. The analysed material was cDNA or gDNA that came from T cells, B-cell-depleted T cells, or PBMCs.

The CDR3 sequence is 13 residues long. Germline V gives CDR1 SGHDN, CDR2 FVKESK. Trimming stripped 1 base from V and 7 bases from J, with 5 bases between. It was during active infection that Seattle patients were enrolled and then longitudinally followed. Original processing notes: The assay estimated nucleated cells by amplifying reference gene primers. The assay was immunoSEQ multiplex PCR, and TCRdb's table has in-frame clones only and misses some. V, J and clone size are those of that table, while D and trimming were read from the DNA. Of some 80,000 clones listed, about 85% are singletons. Sequencing input: peripheral blood. The receptor's source is a man aged 60 to 75 with COVID-19, enrolled during active disease. The chain employs TRBV14 and TRBJ1-6; unclear D gene. The CDR3 bases are TGTGCCAGCAGCCAAGTTGCGAATTCACCCCTCCACTTT. Amino acids: CASSQVANSPLHF.